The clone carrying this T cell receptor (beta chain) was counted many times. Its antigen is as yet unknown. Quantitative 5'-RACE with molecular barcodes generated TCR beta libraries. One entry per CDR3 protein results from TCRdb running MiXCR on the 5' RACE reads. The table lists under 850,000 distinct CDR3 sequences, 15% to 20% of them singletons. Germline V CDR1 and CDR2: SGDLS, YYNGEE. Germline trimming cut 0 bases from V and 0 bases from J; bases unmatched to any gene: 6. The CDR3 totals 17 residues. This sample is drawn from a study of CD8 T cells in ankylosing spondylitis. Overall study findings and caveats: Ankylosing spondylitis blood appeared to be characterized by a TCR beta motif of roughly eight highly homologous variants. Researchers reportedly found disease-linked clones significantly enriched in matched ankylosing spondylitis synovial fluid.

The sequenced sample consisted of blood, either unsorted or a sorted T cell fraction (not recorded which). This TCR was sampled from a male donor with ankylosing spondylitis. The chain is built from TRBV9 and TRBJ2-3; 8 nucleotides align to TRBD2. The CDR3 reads CASSVGSGGPSTDTQYF. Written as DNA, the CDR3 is TGTGCCAGCAGCGTAGGTTCGGGGGGGCCCAGCACAGATACGCAGTATTTT.